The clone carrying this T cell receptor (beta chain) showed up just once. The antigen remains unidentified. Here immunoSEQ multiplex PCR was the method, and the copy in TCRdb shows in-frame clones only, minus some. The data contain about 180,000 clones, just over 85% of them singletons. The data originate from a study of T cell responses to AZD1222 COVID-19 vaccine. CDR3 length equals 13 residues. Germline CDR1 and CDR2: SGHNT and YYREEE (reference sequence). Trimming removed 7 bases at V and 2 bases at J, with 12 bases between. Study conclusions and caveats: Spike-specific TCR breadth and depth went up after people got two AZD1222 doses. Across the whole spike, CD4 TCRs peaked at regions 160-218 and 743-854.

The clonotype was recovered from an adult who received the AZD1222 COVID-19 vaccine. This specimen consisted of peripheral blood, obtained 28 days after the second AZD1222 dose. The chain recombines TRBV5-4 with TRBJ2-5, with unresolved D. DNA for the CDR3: TGTGCCAGCGGAGACCTAGGGCAAGAGACCCAGTACTTC. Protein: CASGDLGQETQYF.